The rows below give T cell receptor beta chains drawn from one sample of a study of blood T cell repertoires in COVID-19. The method was immunoSEQ multiplex PCR; TCRdb's version includes in-frame clones alone and lacks a portion of them. The sample carries some 460,000 clones, about 90% recorded once. The sequenced material came from PBMCs or T cells enriched from blood (not recorded which). These receptors originate from a woman between 18 and 29 years old who had recovered from COVID-19. The CDR3 runs from the conserved cysteine through the conserved F or W. The order of the fields is clone size, D gene, V gene, J gene, CDR3 protein, CDR3 DNA. A D gene is named only where the DNA matches it firmly. Clone size is given for some rows only: seen once, a few or many times, or a class if the clone is expanded.

size: few
D: NA
V: TRBV11-3
J: TRBJ1-1
CDR3: CASSNSNTEAFF
DNA: TGTGCCAGCTCGAACTCTAACACTGAAGCTTTCTTT

size: NA
D: NA
V: TRBV10-3
J: TRBJ1-1
CDR3: CAISLDSNTEAFF
DNA: TGTGCCATCAGTCTGGACAGCAACACTGAAGCTTTCTTT

size: NA
D: NA
V: TRBV28
J: TRBJ1-2
CDR3: CASSSLQVIANYGYTF
DNA: TGTGCCAGCAGCTCCCTACAGGTGATAGCTAACTATGGCTACACCTTC

size: NA
D: NA
V: TRBV5-4
J: TRBJ1-4
CDR3: CASSSRGLREKLFF
DNA: TGTGCCAGCAGCTCCAGAGGGTTAAGGGAAAAACTGTTTTTT

size: once
D: NA
V: TRBV2
J: TRBJ2-3
CDR3: CASSVEGYGTQYF
DNA: TGTGCCAGCAGTGTAGAGGGATATGGTACGCAGTATTTT

size: many
D: NA
V: TRBV6-1
J: TRBJ1-6
CDR3: CASSEAAVSYNSPLHF
DNA: TGTGCCAGCAGTGAAGCGGCTGTCTCCTATAATTCACCCCTCCACTTT

size: NA
D: NA
V: TRBV5-6
J: TRBJ1-2
CDR3: CASNYRGSDYGYTF
DNA: TGTGCCAGCAACTACCGGGGATCGGACTATGGCTACACCTTC

size: NA
D: NA
V: TRBV28
J: TRBJ1-3
CDR3: CASSPGDVSGNTIYF
DNA: TGTGCCAGCAGTCCCGGGGATGTCTCTGGAAACACCATATATTTT

size: few
D: NA
V: TRBV19
J: TRBJ1-6
CDR3: CASSAPPRGNSPLHF
DNA: TGTGCCAGTAGTGCCCCCCCCAGGGGCAATTCACCCCTCCACTTT

size: NA
D: NA
V: TRBV9
J: TRBJ1-2
CDR3: CASNGRWGLVDGYTF
DNA: TGTGCCAGCAACGGAAGGTGGGGGCTGGTCGATGGCTACACCTTC

size: once
D: TRBD1
V: TRBV19
J: TRBJ1-2
CDR3: CASNAGGAYGYTF
DNA: TGTGCCAGTAATGCAGGGGGCGCCTATGGCTACACCTTC

size: few
D: NA
V: TRBV7-9
J: TRBJ2-7
CDR3: CASSPMGQIYEQYF
DNA: TGTGCCAGCAGCCCTATGGGCCAAATTTACGAGCAGTACTTC

size: NA
D: NA
V: TRBV18
J: TRBJ2-1
CDR3: CASSVSLANNEQFF
DNA: TGTGCCAGCTCAGTCTCACTAGCAAACAATGAGCAGTTCTTC

size: once
D: NA
V: TRBV19
J: TRBJ1-3
CDR3: CASNSGSGNTIYF
DNA: TGTGCCAGTAACTCGGGGTCTGGAAACACCATATATTTT

size: NA
D: TRBD1
V: TRBV2
J: TRBJ1-6
CDR3: CASSDAGGLGNSPLHF
DNA: TGTGCCAGCAGTGATGCAGGGGGCCTGGGTAATTCACCCCTCCACTTT